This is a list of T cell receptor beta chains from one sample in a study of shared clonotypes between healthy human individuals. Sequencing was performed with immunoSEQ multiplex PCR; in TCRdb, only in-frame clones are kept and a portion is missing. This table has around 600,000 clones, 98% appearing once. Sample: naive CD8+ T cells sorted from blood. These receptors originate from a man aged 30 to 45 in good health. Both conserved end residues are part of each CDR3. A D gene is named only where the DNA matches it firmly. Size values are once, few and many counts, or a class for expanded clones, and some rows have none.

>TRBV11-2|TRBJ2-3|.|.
TGTGCCAGCAGCTACCTGTCTACAGATACGCAGTATTTT
CASSYLSTDTQYF
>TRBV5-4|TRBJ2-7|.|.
TGTGCCAGCAGCTTACTGGGAACCTACGAGCAGTACTTC
CASSLLGTYEQYF
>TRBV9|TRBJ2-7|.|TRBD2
TGTGCCAGCAGCGACGAAGGTACTAGCGGCACCTACGAGCAGTACTTC
CASSDEGTSGTYEQYF
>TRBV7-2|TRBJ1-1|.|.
TGTGCCAGCAGCCAAAGGACCGGCGACGGGAACACTGAAGCTTTCTTT
CASSQRTGDGNTEAFF
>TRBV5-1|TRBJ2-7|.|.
TGCGCCAGCAGCCCCCTCCCCCTTGGCTACGAGCAGTACTTC
CASSPLPLGYEQYF
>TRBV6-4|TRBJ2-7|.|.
TGTGCCAGCAGTGAACAGGAAGGCTACGAGCAGTACTTC
CASSEQEGYEQYF
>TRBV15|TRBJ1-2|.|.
TGTGCCACCAGCAGAGATCGTCTCAGGCCGGATGGCTACACCTTC
CATSRDRLRPDGYTF
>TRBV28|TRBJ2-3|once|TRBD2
TGTGCCAGCAGATCACTAGCGGGATTAATGACAGATACGCAGTATTTT
CASRSLAGLMTDTQYF
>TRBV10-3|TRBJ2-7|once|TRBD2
TGTGCCATCAGCTCCGGGACTAGCGGGAGTGGGCCCCCGAGCTCCTACGAGCAGTACTTC
CAISSGTSGSGPPSSYEQYF
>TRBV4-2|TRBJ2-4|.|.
TGTGCCAGCAGCCAAGGAGGGGGAGCCAAAAACATTCAGTACTTC
CASSQGGGAKNIQYF
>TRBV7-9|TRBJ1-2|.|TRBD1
TGTGCCAGCAGCGAGCGGGACAGGGGGCCCTACACCTTC
CASSERDRGPYTF
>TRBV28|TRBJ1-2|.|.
TGTGCCAGCAGTTTTATCCAATCAGCCTATGGCTACACCTTC
CASSFIQSAYGYTF
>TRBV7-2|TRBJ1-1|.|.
TGTGCCAGCAGCTTCTTTACAGAACAGACTGAAGCTTTCTTT
CASSFFTEQTEAFF
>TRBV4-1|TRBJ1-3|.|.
TGCGCCAGCAGCCATCCTACAGAGAGCTCTGGAAACACCATATATTTT
CASSHPTESSGNTIYF